This entry describes one TCR beta chain. Germline V gene data show CDR1 as MDHEN and CDR2 as SYDVKM. This CDR3 has 13 amino acids. The J segment lost 5 bases and the V segment lost 6 bases, leaving 6 bases of the junction unmatched. This specimen comes from a study of blood T cell repertoires in COVID-19. On the study more broadly: Samples representing acute and convalescent COVID-19 were sourced from the United States, Italy and Spain.

Per the study methods: The assay estimated nucleated cells by amplifying reference gene primers. The repertoire was sequenced with immunoSEQ multiplex PCR; TCRdb's copy has only in-frame clones and lacks some. The V and J calls and clone size are taken from that table; D and trimming were inferred from the DNA. The sample includes about 150,000 clones, roughly 85% of them seen just once. The chain recombines TRBV28 with TRBJ1-2; 7 nucleotides align to TRBD1. The sequence came from a man aged 70 or older with acute or convalescent COVID-19. Sample: peripheral blood. Here the CDR3 reads CASSGDRGYGYTF. In nucleotides, the CDR3 is TGTGCCAGCAGCGGGGACAGAGGATATGGCTACACCTTC.